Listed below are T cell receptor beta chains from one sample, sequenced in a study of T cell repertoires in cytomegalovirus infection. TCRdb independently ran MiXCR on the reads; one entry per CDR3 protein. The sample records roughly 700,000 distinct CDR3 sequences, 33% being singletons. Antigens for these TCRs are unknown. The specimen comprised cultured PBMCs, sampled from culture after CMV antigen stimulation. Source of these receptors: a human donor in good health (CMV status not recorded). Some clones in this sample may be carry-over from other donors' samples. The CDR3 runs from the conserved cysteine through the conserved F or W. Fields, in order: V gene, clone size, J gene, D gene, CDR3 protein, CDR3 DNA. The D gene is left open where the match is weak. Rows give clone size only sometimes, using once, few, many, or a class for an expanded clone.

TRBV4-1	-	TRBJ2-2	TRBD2	CASSQVLVREREGLGELFF	TGCGCCAGCAGCCAAGTCTTAGTGCGAGAGCGGGAGGGCCTTGGGGAGCTGTTTTTT
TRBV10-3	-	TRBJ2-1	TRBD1	CAISEGDRGNEQFF	TGTGCCATCAGTGAGGGGGACAGAGGCAATGAGCAGTTCTTC
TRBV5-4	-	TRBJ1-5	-	CASSSGAGSQPQHF	TGTGCCAGCAGCTCTGGGGCAGGGAGTCAGCCCCAGCATTTT
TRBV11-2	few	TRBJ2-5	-	CASSLAGGGGFGETQYF	TGTGCCAGCAGCTTAGCGGGGGGCGGCGGATTCGGGGAGACCCAGTACTTC
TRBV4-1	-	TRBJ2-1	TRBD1	CASSRSGTGSYNEQFF	TGCGCCAGCAGCCGTTCCGGGACAGGGTCCTACAATGAGCAGTTCTTC
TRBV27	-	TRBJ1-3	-	CASIGAGLFSGNTIYF	TGTGCCAGCATAGGGGCAGGGCTCTTCTCTGGAAACACCATATATTTT
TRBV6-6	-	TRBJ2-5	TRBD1	CASRPGQGNQRTQYF	TGTGCCAGCAGACCGGGACAGGGGAACCAAAGGACCCAGTACTTC
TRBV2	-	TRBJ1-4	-	CASWSGEGKLFF	TGTGCCAGCTGGTCAGGAGAGGGAAAACTGTTTTTT
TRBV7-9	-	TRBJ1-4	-	CASSSPGAWEKLFF	TGTGCCAGCAGCTCCCCAGGAGCTTGGGAAAAACTGTTTTTT
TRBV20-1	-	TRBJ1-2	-	CSATSGTRYGYTF	TGCAGTGCTACGTCGGGAACTCGCTATGGCTACACCTTC
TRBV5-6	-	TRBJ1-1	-	CASSPWGPITEAFF	TGTGCCAGCAGCCCGTGGGGGCCTATCACTGAAGCTTTCTTT
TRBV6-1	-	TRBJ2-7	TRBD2	CASSLRLAGRNEQYF	TGTGCCAGCAGCCTACGACTAGCGGGGAGAAACGAGCAGTACTTC
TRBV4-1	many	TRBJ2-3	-	CASSQGGPDTQYF	TGCGCCAGCAGCCAAGGGGGGCCAGATACGCAGTATTTT
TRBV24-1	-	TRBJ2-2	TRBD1	CATSDRENTGELFF	TGTGCCACCTCCGACAGGGAGAACACCGGGGAGCTGTTTTTT